This T cell receptor beta chain was documented in a study of blood T cell repertoires in COVID-19. At the level of the study: The United States, Italy and Spain were the sources of the acute and convalescent COVID-19 samples. T cells, B-cell-depleted T cells, or PBMCs provided the cDNA or gDNA that served as material.

Authors' analysis steps: The assay estimated nucleated cells by amplifying reference gene primers. This table comes from immunoSEQ multiplex PCR, and its TCRdb copy is limited to in-frame clones, with some not included. The V and J calls and the clone size are those of that table, but D and trimming were determined from the DNA. The data hold about 200,000 clones, with around 80% observed a single time. Source material: peripheral blood. The TCR was taken from a human donor in a cohort sampled during active COVID-19.

CDR3 region: CASSKLSGIGYEQYV. CDR3 sequence (DNA): TGTGCCAGCAGCAAACTATCAGGGATCGGGTACGAGCAGTACGTC. The V call is TRBV21-1, the J call TRBJ2-7; the D call of TRBD1 is as the table states it, not checked on the DNA. TRBV21-1 has pseudogene status. The length of the CDR3 is 15 residues.